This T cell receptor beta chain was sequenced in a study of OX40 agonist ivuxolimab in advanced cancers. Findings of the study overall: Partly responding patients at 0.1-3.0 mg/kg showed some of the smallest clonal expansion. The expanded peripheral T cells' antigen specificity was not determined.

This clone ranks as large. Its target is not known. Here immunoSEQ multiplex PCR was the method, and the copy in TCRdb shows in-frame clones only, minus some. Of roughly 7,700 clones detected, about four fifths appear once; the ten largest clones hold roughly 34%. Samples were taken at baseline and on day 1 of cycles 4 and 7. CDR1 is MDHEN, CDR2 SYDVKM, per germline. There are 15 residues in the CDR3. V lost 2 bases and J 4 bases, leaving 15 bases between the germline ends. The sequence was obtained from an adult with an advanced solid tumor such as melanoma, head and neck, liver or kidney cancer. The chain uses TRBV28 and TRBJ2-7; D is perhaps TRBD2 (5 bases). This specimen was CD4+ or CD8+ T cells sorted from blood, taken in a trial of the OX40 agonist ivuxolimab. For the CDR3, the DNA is TGTGCCAGCAGTTTAGAGATCGCTGGCGGGTACGAGCAGTACTTC. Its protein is CASSLEIAGGYEQYF.